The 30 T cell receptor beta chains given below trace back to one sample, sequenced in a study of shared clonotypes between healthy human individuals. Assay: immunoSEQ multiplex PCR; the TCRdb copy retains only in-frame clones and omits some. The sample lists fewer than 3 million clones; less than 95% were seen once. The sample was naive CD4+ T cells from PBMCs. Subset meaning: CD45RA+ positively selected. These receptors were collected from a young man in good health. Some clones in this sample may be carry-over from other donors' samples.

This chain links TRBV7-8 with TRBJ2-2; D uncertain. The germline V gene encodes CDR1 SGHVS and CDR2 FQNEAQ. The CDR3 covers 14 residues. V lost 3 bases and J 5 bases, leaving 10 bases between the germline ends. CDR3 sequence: CASSFLVVTGELFF. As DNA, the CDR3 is TGTGCCAGCAGCTTTTTAGTAGTGACCGGGGAGCTGTTTTTT.

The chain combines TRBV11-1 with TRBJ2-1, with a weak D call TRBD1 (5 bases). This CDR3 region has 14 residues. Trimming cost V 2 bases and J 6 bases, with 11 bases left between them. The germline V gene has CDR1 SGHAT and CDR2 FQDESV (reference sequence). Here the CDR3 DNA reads TGTGCCAGCAGCTTATCCAGGGTCGCCAATGAGCAGTTCTTC. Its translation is CASSLSRVANEQFF.

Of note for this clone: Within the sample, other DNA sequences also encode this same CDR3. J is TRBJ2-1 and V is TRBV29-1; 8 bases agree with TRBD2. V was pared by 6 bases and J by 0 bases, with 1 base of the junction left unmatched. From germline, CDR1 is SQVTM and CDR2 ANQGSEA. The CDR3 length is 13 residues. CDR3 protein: CSVGRASYNEQFF. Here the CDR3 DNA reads TGCAGCGTCGGGAGGGCCTCCTACAATGAGCAGTTCTTC.

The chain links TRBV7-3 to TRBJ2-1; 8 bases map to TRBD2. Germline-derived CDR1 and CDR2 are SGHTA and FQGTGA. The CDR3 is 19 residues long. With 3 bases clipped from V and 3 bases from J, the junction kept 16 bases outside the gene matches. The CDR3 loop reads CASSFNPVAGRAYYNEQFF. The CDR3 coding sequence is TGTGCCAGCAGCTTCAATCCCGTAGCCGGGAGGGCCTACTACAATGAGCAGTTCTTC.

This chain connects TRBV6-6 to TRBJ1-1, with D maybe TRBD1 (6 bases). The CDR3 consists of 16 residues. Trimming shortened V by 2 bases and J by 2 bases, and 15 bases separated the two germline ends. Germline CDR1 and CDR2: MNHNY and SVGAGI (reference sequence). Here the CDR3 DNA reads TGTGCCAGCAGTTACAGAATCGCGGGGGCTAACACTGAAGCTTTCTTT. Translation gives CASSYRIAGANTEAFF.

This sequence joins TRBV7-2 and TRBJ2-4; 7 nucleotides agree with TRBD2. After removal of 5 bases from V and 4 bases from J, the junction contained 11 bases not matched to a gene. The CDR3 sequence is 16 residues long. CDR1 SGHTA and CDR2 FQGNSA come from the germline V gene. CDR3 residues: CASSHQPGGGKNIQYF. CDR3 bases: TGTGCCAGCAGCCACCAACCGGGCGGGGGAAAAAACATTCAGTACTTC.

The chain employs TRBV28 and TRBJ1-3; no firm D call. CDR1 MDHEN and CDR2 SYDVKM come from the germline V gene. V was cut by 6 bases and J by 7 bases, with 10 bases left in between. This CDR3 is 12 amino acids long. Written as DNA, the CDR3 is TGTGCCAGCAGCCTTCAAGATAACACCATATATTTT. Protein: CASSLQDNTIYF.

The DNA of the CDR3 is TGTGCCAGCAGTGATGAAGGGGGGTGGAGCTCCTACAATGAGCAGTTCTTC. The encoded protein is CASSDEGGWSSYNEQFF. The V gene is TRBV2, the J gene TRBJ2-1; the D gene could be TRBD1 or TRBD2 (6 bases each). Germline V CDR1 and CDR2: SNHLY, FYNNEI. CDR3 length: 17 amino acids. The V gene lost 3 bases and the J gene lost 0 bases, with 15 bases spanning the gap. Looking up the rest from reference TRBV2 and TRBJ2-1 gives the full variable domain: EPEVTQTPSHQVTQMGQEVILRCVPISNHLYFYWYRQILGQKVEFLVSFYNNEISEKSEIFDDQFSVERPDGSNFTLKIRSTKLEDSAMYFCASSDEGGWSSYNEQFFGPGTRLTVL.

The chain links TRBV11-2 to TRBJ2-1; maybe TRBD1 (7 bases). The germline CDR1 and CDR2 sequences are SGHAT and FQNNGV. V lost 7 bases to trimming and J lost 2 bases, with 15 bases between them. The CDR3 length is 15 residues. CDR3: CASTVQGGTYNEQFF. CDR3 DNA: TGTGCCAGCACCGTTCAGGGGGGTACCTACAATGAGCAGTTCTTC.

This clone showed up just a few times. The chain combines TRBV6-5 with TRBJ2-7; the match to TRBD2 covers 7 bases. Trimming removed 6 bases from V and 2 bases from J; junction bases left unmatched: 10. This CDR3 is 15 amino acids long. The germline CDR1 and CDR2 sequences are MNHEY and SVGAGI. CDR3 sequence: CASSGSGSTTYEQYF. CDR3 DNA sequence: TGTGCCAGCAGCGGTAGCGGGTCAACAACCTACGAGCAGTACTTC.

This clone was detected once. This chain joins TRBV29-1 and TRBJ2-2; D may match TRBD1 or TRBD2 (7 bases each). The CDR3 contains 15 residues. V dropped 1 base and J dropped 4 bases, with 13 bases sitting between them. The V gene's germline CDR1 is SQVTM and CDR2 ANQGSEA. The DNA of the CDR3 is TGCAGCGTTGAAGCGGCCAGGGGGGGCACCGGGGAGCTGTTTTTT. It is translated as CSVEAARGGTGELFF.

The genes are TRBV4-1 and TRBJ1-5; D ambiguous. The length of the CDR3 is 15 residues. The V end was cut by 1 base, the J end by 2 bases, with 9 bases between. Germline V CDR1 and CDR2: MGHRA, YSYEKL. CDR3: CASSQAGSRNQPQHF. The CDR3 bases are TGCGCCAGCAGCCAAGCCGGATCGCGCAATCAGCCCCAGCATTTT.

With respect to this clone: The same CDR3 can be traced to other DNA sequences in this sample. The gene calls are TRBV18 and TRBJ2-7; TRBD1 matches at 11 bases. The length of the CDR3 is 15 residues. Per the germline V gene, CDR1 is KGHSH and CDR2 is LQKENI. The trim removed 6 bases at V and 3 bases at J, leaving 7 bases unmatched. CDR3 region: CASSPGTGGIYEQYF. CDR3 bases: TGTGCCAGCTCGCCCGGGACAGGGGGTATCTACGAGCAGTACTTC.

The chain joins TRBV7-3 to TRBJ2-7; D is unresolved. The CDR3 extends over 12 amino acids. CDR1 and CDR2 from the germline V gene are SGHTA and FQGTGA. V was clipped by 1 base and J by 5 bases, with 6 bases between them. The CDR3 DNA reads TGTGCCAGCAGCTTAAAAGTCCACGAGCAGTACTTC. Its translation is CASSLKVHEQYF.

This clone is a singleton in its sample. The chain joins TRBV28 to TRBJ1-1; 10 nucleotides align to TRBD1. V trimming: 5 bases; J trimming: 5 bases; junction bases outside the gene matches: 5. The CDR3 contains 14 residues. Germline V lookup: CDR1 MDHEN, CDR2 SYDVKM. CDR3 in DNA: TGTGCCAGCAGTACCTGGACAGGGGGGACTGAAGCTTTCTTT. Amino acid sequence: CASSTWTGGTEAFF. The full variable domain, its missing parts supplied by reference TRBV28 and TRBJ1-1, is DVKVTQSSRYLVKRTGEKVFLECVQDMDHENMFWYRQDPGLGLRLIYFSYDVKMKEKGDIPEGYSVSREKKERFSLILESASTNQTSMYLCASSTWTGGTEAFFGQGTRLTVV.

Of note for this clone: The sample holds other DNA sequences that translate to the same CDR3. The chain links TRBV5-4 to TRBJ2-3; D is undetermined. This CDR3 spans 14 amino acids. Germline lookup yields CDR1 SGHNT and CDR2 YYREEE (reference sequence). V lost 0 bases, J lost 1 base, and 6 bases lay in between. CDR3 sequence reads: CASSLAGGTDTQYF. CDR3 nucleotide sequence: TGTGCCAGCAGCTTGGCGGGTGGCACAGATACGCAGTATTTT.

The CDR3 protein is CASSPSTSSYNEQFF. The CDR3 coding sequence is TGCGCCAGCTCCCCCAGTACTAGCAGTTACAATGAGCAGTTCTTC. V usage is TRBV5-1 and J usage is TRBJ2-1; TRBD2 might be the D (6 bases). The CDR3 contains 15 residues. V was trimmed by 7 bases and J by 4 bases, leaving 18 bases between them. Germline V gene data show CDR1 as SGHRS and CDR2 as YFSETQ.

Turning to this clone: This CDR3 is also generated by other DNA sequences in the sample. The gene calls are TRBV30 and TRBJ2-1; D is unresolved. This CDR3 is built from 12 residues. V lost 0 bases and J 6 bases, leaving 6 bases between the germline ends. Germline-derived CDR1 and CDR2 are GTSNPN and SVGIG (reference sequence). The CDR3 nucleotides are TGTGCCTGGAGTGTACAAGGCAATGAGCAGTTCTTC. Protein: CAWSVQGNEQFF.

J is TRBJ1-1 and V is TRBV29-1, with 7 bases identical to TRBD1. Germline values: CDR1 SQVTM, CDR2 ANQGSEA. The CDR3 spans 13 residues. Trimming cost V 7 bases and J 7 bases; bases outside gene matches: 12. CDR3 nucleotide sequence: TGCAGCGCAGAAGAGGACAGGTTGGGTGAAGCTTTCTTT. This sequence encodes CSAEEDRLGEAFF.

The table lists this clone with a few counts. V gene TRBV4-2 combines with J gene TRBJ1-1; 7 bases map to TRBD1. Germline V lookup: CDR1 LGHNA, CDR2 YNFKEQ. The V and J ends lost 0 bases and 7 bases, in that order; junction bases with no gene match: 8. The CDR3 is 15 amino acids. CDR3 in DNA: TGTGCCAGCAGCCAAGATCCGTCGGCAGGGGGTGAAGCTTTCTTT. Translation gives CASSQDPSAGGEAFF.

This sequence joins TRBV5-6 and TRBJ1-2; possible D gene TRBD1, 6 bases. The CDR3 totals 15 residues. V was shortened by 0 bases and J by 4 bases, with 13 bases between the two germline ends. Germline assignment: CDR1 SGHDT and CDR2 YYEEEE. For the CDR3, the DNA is TGTGCCAGCAGCTTGGTCGGTGCAGGGGTCTATGGCTACACCTTC. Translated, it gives CASSLVGAGVYGYTF.

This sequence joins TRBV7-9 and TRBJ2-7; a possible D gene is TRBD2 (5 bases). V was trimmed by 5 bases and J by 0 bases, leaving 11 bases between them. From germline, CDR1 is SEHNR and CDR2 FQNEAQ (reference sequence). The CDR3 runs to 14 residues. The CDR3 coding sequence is TGTGCCAGCAGCCGGACTTCTAGCTCCTACGAGCAGTACTTC. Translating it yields CASSRTSSSYEQYF.

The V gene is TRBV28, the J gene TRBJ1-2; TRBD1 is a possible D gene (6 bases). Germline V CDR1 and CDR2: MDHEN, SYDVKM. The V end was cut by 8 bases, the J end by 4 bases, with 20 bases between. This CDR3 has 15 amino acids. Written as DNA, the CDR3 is TGTGCCAGCGTAAAGGACCCCCAGGACAGCTATGGCTACACCTTC. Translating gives CASVKDPQDSYGYTF.

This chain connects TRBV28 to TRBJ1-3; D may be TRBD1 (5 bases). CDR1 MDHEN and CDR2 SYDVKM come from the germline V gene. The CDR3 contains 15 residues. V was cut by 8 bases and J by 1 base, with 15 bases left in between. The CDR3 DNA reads TGTGCCAGCCAAAAGCCGGCAGGGTCTGGAAACACCATATATTTT. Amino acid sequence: CASQKPAGSGNTIYF.

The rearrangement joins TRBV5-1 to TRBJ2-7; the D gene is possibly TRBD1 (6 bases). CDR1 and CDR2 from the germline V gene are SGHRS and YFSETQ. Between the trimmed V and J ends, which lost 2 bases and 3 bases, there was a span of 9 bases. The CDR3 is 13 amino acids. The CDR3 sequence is CASSFGQFYEQYF. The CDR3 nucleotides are TGCGCCAGCAGCTTTGGACAGTTCTACGAGCAGTACTTC.

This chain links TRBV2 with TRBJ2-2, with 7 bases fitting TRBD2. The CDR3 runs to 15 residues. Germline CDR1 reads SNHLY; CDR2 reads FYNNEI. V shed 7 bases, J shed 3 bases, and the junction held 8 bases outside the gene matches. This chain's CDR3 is CASTVLRGDTGELFF. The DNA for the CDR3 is TGTGCCAGCACAGTCCTTCGGGGGGACACCGGGGAGCTGTTTTTT.

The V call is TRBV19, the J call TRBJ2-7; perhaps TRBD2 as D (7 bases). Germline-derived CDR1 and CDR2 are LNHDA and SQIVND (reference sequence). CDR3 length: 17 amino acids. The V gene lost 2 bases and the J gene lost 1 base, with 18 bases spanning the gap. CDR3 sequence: CASSICRAGAPSYEQYF. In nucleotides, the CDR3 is TGTGCCAGTAGTATATGTAGGGCGGGGGCCCCTTCCTACGAGCAGTACTTC.

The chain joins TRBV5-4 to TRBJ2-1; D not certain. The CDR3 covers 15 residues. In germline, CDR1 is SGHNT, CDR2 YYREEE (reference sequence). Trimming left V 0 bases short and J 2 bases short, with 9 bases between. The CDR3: CASSLGGSPYNEQFF. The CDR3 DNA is TGTGCCAGCAGCTTGGGAGGAAGCCCCTACAATGAGCAGTTCTTC. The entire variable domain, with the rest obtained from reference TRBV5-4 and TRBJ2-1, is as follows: ETGVTQSPTHLIKTRGQQVTLRCSSQSGHNTVSWYQQALGQGPQFIFQYYREEENGRGNFPPRFSGLQFPNYSSELNVNALELDDSALYLCASSLGGSPYNEQFFGPGTRLTVL.

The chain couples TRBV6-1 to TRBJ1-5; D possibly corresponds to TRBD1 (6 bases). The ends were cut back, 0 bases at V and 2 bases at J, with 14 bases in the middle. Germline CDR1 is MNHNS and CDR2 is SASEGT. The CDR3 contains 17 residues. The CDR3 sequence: CASSEALRRQGNQPQHF. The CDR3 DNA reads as TGTGCCAGCAGTGAAGCGCTTCGTCGACAGGGCAATCAGCCCCAGCATTTT.

The chain's CDR3 is CASSFDLNTGELFF. In nucleotides, the CDR3 is TGTGCCAGCAGCTTCGATCTAAACACCGGGGAGCTGTTTTTT. J is TRBJ2-2 and V is TRBV7-3; D uncertain. Trimming removed 3 bases from V and 2 bases from J, with 7 bases in between. The CDR3 sequence is 14 residues long. Germline CDR1 and CDR2: SGHTA and FQGTGA.